This record concerns one T cell receptor (beta chain) sequence. Its antigen is unidentified. Noted time point: patch test 1, 2 weeks after DPC sensitization. Treatment denoted: therapeutic diphenylcyclopropenone sensitization with weekly scalp DPC. The CDR3 has 12 residues. V lost 0 bases and J lost 5, with 5 bases in between. Germline V gene data show CDR1 as SGHKS and CDR2 as YYEKEE (reference sequence). The record originates from a study of human T cells and chemical hapten exposure. Study overall: 2% DPC applied to a roughly 2 cm by roughly 2 cm arm area sensitized donors. While the approximately 23-week study was under way, patients received diphenylcyclopropenone on the scalp every week.

Findings and limits, study-wide: DPC sensitization did not alter TCRs above 1 in 1000 frequency. Relative to controls, expanded TCRs formed significantly more large CDR3 similarity clusters.

One entry per CDR3 protein, called by TCRdb with MiXCR from the RACE reads. Here the sample spans tens of thousands of distinct CDR3 sequences, 25% to 40% being singletons. This chain links TRBV5-5 with TRBJ1-1; D gene ambiguous. Material: whole blood, obtained in connection with sensitization to the hapten diphenylcyclopropenone (DPC). The TCR originated in a man aged 40-50 years with alopecia areata. Some clones in this sample may be carry-over from other donors' samples. This CDR3 is CASSLAETEAFF. The CDR3 nucleotides are TGTGCCAGCAGCTTGGCGGAGACTGAAGCTTTCTTT.